These T cell receptor beta chains were read from a single sample in a study of T cells in Graves' hyperthyroidism and ophthalmopathy. Using its own MiXCR run on the multiplex PCR reads, TCRdb lists one record per CDR3 protein. The sample contains roughly 560,000 distinct CDR3 sequences, roughly 14% of which appear only once. The sample was blood. The receptor source for this set is a woman aged 40 to 50 with Graves' ophthalmopathy. Each CDR3 is given without its conserved first and last residue.

j_call v_call cdr3_aa
TRBJ2-5 TRBV7-2 ASSLMTSGGSGTQY
TRBJ2-6 TRBV28 ASSAGQGKADGANVLT
TRBJ2-7 TRBV4-1 ASSQDGGRNSYEQY
TRBJ1-1 TRBV28 ASSLVQGPEAF
TRBJ1-5 TRBV28 ASSFGTDNQPQH
TRBJ1-2 TRBV6-1 ASSPGRGVYGYT
TRBJ2-5 TRBV10-3 AIKGTSEEQETQY
TRBJ2-3 TRBV29-1 SVVGLDTQY
TRBJ1-1 TRBV10-3 AIRDNQNTEAF
TRBJ1-5 TRBV11-2 ASSDTGGRGPQH
TRBJ2-6 TRBV11-1 ASSGTGQGAPGANVLT
TRBJ2-2 TRBV20-1 SASGSTNTGELF
TRBJ1-5 TRBV6-2/TRBV6-3 ASSYRYSNQPQH
TRBJ2-3 TRBV29-1 SVEVGRRSTDTQY
TRBJ1-5 TRBV6-1 ASGMDRENQPQH
TRBJ1-5 TRBV6-2/TRBV6-3 ASSYAQENNQPQH
TRBJ1-3 TRBV15 ATSRDYDRDGNTIY
TRBJ1-1 TRBV29-1 SVRTALNTEAF
TRBJ2-5 TRBV7-2 ASSEARVHETQY
TRBJ2-7 TRBV6-2/TRBV6-3 ATRTTYEQY
TRBJ2-5 TRBV20-1 SAVRVRGWETQY
TRBJ2-7 TRBV6-2/TRBV6-3 ATSSGTGNSYEQY
TRBJ2-5 TRBV18 ASSPPTTGRETQY
TRBJ2-5 TRBV18 ASSPSGLPGTRRETQY
TRBJ2-7 TRBV10-3 AISVQGSSYEQY